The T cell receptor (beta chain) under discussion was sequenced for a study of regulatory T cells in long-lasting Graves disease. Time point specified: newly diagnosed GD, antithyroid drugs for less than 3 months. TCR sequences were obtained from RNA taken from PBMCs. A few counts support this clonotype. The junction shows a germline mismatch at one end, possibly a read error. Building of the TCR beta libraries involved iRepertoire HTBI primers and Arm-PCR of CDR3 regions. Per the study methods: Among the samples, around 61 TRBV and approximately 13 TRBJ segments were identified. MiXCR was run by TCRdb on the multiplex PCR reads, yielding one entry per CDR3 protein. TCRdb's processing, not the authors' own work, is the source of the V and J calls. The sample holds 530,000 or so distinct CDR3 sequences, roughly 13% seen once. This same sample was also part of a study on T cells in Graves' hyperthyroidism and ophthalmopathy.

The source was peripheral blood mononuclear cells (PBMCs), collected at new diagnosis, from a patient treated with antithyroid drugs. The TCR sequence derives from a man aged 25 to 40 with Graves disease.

The CDR3 coding sequence is TGTGCCAGCAGCGGCGGGAGCTCCTACGAGCAGTGCTTC. Residues: CASSGGSSYEQCF. This rearrangement joins TRBV5-4 to TRBJ2-7, with 7 bases fitting TRBD2. Germline CDR1 reads SGHNT; CDR2 reads YYREEE (reference sequence). This CDR3 has 13 residues.